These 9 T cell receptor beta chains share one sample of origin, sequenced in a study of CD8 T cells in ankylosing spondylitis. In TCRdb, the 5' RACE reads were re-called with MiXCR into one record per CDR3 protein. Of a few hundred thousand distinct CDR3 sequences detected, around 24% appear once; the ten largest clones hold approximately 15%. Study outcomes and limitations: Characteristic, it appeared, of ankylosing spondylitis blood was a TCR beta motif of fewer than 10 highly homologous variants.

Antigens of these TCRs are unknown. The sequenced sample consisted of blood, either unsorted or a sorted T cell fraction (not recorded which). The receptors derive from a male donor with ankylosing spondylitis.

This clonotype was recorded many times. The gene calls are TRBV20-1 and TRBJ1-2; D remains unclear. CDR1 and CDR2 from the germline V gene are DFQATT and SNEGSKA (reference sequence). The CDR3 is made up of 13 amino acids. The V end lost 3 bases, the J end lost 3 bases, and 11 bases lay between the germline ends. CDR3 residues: CSASGPSDYGYTF. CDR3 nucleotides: TGCAGTGCTAGTGGACCCTCAGACTATGGCTACACCTTC.

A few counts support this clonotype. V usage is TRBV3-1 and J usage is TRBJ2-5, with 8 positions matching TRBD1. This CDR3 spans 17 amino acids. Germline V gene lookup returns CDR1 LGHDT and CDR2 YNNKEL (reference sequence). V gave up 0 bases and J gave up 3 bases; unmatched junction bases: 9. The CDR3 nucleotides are TGTGCCAGCAGCCAAGATTGGTCGGACAGGGTCGAAGAGACCCAGTACTTC. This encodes CASSQDWSDRVEETQYF.

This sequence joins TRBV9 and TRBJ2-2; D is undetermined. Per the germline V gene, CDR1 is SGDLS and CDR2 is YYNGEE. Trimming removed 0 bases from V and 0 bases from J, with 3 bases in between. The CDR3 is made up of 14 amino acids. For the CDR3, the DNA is TGTGCCAGCAGCGTAGGCCCGAACACCGGGGAGCTGTTTTTT. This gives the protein CASSVGPNTGELFF.

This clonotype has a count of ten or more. CDR3 DNA sequence: TGCGCCAGCAGCTTGGGAGACACCAAGTCCTACGAGCAGTACTTC. Amino acids: CASSLGDTKSYEQYF. The chain uses TRBV5-1 and TRBJ2-7; D not certain. The germline V gene encodes CDR1 SGHRS and CDR2 YFSETQ. Trimming pared 0 bases from V and 1 base from J, leaving 11 bases between. CDR3 length: 15 amino acids.

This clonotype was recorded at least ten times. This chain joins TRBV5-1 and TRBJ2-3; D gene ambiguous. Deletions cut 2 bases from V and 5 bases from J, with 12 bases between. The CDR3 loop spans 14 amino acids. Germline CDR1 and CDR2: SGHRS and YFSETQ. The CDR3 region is CASSLAPRGDTQYF. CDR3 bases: TGCGCCAGCAGCTTAGCCCCCCGCGGAGATACGCAGTATTTT.

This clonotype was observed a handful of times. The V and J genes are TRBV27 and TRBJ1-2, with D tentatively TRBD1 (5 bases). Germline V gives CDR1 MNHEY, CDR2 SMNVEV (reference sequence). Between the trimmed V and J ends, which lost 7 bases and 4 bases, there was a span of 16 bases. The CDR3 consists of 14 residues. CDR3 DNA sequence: TGTGCCAGCAAGGAGGGGTTGTTTCCCTATGGCTACACCTTC. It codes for CASKEGLFPYGYTF.

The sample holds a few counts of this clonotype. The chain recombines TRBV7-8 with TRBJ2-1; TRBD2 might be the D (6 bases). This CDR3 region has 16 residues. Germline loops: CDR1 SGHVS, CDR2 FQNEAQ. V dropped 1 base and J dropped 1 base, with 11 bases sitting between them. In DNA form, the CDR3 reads TGTGCCAGCAGCTTAGAGCTAGCGAGGTCCTACAATGAGCAGTTCTTC. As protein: CASSLELARSYNEQFF. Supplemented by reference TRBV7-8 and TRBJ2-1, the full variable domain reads GAGVSQSPRYKVAKRGQDVALRCDPISGHVSLFWYQQALGQGPEFLTYFQNEAQLDKSGLPSDRFFAERPEGSVSTLKIQRTQQEDSAVYLCASSLELARSYNEQFFGPGTRLTVL.

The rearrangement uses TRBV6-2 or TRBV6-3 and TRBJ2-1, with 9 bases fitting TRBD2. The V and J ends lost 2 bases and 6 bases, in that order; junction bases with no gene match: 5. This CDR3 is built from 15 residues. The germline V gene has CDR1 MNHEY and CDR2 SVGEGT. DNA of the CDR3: TGTGCCAGCAGTTACGTGCGGGAGGGCCTCAATGAGCAGTTCTTC. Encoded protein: CASSYVREGLNEQFF.

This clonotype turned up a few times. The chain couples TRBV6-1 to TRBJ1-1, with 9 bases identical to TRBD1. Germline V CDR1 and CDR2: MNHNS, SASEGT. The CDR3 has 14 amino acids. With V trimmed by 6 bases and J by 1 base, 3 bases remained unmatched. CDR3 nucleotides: TGTGCCAGCAGGACAGGGGGTACGAACACTGAAGCTTTCTTT. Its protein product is CASRTGGTNTEAFF.